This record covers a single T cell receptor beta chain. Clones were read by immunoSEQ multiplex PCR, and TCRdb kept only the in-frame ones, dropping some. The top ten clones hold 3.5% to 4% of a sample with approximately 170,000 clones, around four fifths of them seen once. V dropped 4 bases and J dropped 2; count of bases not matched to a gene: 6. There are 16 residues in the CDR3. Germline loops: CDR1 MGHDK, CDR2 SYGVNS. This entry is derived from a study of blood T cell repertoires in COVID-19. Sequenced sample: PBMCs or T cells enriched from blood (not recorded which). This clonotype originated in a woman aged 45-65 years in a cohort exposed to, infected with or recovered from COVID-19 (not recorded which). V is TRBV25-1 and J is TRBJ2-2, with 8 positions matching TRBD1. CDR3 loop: CASSAAGQGNTGELFF. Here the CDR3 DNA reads TGTGCCAGCAGTGCCGCTGGACAGGGAAACACCGGGGAGCTGTTTTTT.